Below, 29 T cell receptor beta chains from the same sample are listed, as sequenced in a study of cytomegalovirus exposure and HLA in healthy donors. A multiplex PCR was run with 60 Vbeta primers and 13 Jbeta primers. Some clones are missing from TCRdb's copy, which holds only in-frame ones; the method was immunoSEQ multiplex PCR. The table lists approximately 100,000 clones, over 65% of them singletons. The specimen was PBMCs. These receptors were obtained from a female donor in good health and CMV-seronegative.

The chain is built from TRBV6-1 and TRBJ2-2; TRBD2 is a possible D gene (7 bases). The germline V and J ends were trimmed by 8 bases and 5 bases, with 12 bases remaining between them. The CDR3 loop spans 13 amino acids. CDR1 is MNHNS, CDR2 SASEGT, per germline. The CDR3 DNA follows: TGTGCCAGCGTGCGGGGGCAAACCGGGGAGCTGTTTTTT. Translating gives CASVRGQTGELFF.

The chain links TRBV20-1 to TRBJ1-1; D is undetermined. The length of the CDR3 is 11 residues. CDR1 and CDR2 from the germline V gene are DFQATT and SNEGSKA (reference sequence). V shed 5 bases and J shed 5 bases, with 9 bases lying between them. CDR3 sequence: CSARSRTEAFF. The CDR3, as DNA: TGCAGTGCTCGGAGTAGGACTGAAGCTTTCTTT.

This clone appeared a single time. The chain couples TRBV7-2 to TRBJ1-1; TRBD1 agrees at 10 bases. Germline CDR1 is SGHTA and CDR2 is FQGNSA. CDR3 length: 15 residues. V gave up 5 bases and J gave up 4 bases; unmatched junction bases: 7. The CDR3 nucleotides are TGTGCCAGCAGCGTGACAGGGGGCCGGGGCACTGAAGCTTTCTTT. It yields the protein CASSVTGGRGTEAFF.

Worth noting for this clone: A junction end diverges from the germline sequence, so it may reflect a read error. The chain employs TRBV7-9 and TRBJ1-2, with 8 bases matching TRBD1. This CDR3 region has 15 residues. The germline V gene has CDR1 SEHNR and CDR2 FQNEAQ (reference sequence). CDR3 in DNA: TGTTCCAGCAGCTATTCCTTTCAGGGGGCGGGAGGCTACACCTTC. Amino acid sequence: CSSSYSFQGAGGYTF.

The chain carries TRBV10-2 and TRBJ2-3; the match to TRBD2 covers 9 bases. From germline, CDR1 is WSHSY and CDR2 SAAADI. The J segment lost 1 base and the V segment lost 0 bases, leaving 5 bases of the junction unmatched. The CDR3 has 17 residues. This chain's CDR3 is CASSESRAGGGTDTQYF. The CDR3 region has the DNA TGCGCCAGCAGTGAGTCGAGGGCGGGGGGGGGCACAGATACGCAGTATTTT.

This clone was detected once. The CDR3 protein is CASSLAGEGNQPQHF. As DNA, the CDR3 is TGTGCCAGCTCACTCGCGGGGGAGGGGAATCAGCCCCAGCATTTT. V usage is TRBV18 and J usage is TRBJ1-5; TRBD1 might be the D (5 bases). The CDR3 runs to 15 residues. Deletions cut 4 bases from V and 4 bases from J, with 14 bases between. CDR1 KGHSH and CDR2 LQKENI come from the germline V gene.

The V call is TRBV4-3, the J call TRBJ1-3, with D perhaps matching TRBD1 (6 bases). Trimming cost V 0 bases and J 5 bases, with 14 bases left between them. The CDR3 length is 16 residues. Germline CDR1 and CDR2: LGHNA and YSLEER. CDR3 DNA sequence: TGCGCCAGCAGCCAAGATTTCCAGGGGATTAGAAACACCATATATTTT. Residues: CASSQDFQGIRNTIYF.

The chain employs TRBV7-9 and TRBJ1-5; possible D gene TRBD1, 5 bases. From germline, CDR1 is SEHNR and CDR2 FQNEAQ (reference sequence). The germline V and J ends were trimmed by 5 bases and 4 bases, with 18 bases remaining between them. The CDR3 is 16 residues long. The CDR3 loop reads CASSLFGTGGNQPQHF. In DNA, the CDR3 is TGTGCCAGCAGCCTATTCGGGACGGGGGGGAATCAGCCCCAGCATTTT.

The chain links TRBV2 to TRBJ1-6; 7 positions agree with TRBD1. J was trimmed by 5 bases and V by 6 bases; bases with no gene match: 7. The CDR3 contains 15 residues. Germline CDR1 is SNHLY and CDR2 is FYNNEI. The CDR3 here is CASRTQGPNNSPLHF. CDR3 bases: TGTGCCAGCAGAACACAGGGGCCGAATAATTCACCCCTCCACTTT.

V is TRBV18 and J is TRBJ2-7; TRBD1 aligns across 9 bases. V was pared by 3 bases and J by 4 bases, with 7 bases of the junction left unmatched. Germline V gene lookup returns CDR1 KGHSH and CDR2 LQKENI. This CDR3 is 15 amino acids long. As DNA, the CDR3 is TGTGCCAGCTCACCTAAACAGGGGGCGCGGTACGAGCAGTACTTC. Protein: CASSPKQGARYEQYF.

This sequence joins TRBV2 and TRBJ1-4; weak D call: TRBD1 (5 bases). The CDR3 consists of 13 residues. The V and J ends lost 4 bases and 10 bases respectively, with 13 bases between them. Germline CDR1 reads SNHLY; CDR2 reads FYNNEI. The CDR3 nucleotides are TGTGCCAGCAGTGTTCAGGGTATGGGAAAACTGTTTTTT. Protein: CASSVQGMGKLFF.

The rearrangement uses TRBV10-3 and TRBJ2-3, with a tentative D call TRBD2 (5 bases). Between the trimmed V and J ends, which lost 0 bases and 4 bases, there was a span of 8 bases. Germline CDR1 and CDR2: ENHRY and SYGVKD. The CDR3 spans 14 residues. This CDR3 is CAISESAAADTQYF. CDR3 sequence (DNA): TGTGCCATCAGTGAGTCGGCAGCGGCAGATACGCAGTATTTT.

The chain uses TRBV9 and TRBJ1-5; TRBD1 matches at 8 bases. CDR1 and CDR2 from the germline V gene are SGDLS and YYNGEE. The CDR3 is 16 residues long. With 3 bases clipped from V and 10 bases from J, the junction kept 15 bases outside the gene matches. The CDR3 DNA is TGTGCCAGCAGCGAGACCGCCGGGACAGGAGTCGAACCCCAGCATTTT. Amino acid sequence: CASSETAGTGVEPQHF.

DNA for the CDR3: TGTGCCTGGAGTATGGGACAGGGCATCGAGCAGTTCTTC. This gives the protein CAWSMGQGIEQFF. The chain employs TRBV30 and TRBJ2-1; TRBD1 agrees at 9 bases. This CDR3 spans 13 amino acids. Germline assignment: CDR1 GTSNPN and CDR2 SVGIG (reference sequence). J was trimmed by 10 bases and V by 2 bases; bases with no gene match: 6. Supplemented by reference TRBV30 and TRBJ2-1, the full variable domain reads SQTIHQWPATLVQPVGSPLSLECTVEGTSNPNLYWYRQAAGRGLQLLFYSVGIGQISSEVPQNLSASRPQDRQFILSSKKLLLSDSGFYLCAWSMGQGIEQFFGPGTRLTVL.

This clone was detected once. The chain joins TRBV18 to TRBJ2-2, with D possibly TRBD2 on 5 matching bases. The CDR3 has 15 amino acids. From germline, CDR1 is KGHSH and CDR2 LQKENI. With 1 base removed from V and 5 bases from J, the gap between germline ends came to 11 bases. CDR3 bases: TGTGCCAGCTCACCACTCGTAGTAGCGACCGGGGAGCTGTTTTTT. Amino acid sequence: CASSPLVVATGELFF.

V and J are TRBV19 and TRBJ2-1; D call uncertain. Trimming left V 9 bases short and J 2 bases short, with 11 bases between. CDR1 LNHDA and CDR2 SQIVND come from the germline V gene (reference sequence). This CDR3 has 13 amino acids. CDR3 nucleotide sequence: TGTGCCAGCTCGGTAGTGGCCTACAATGAGCAGTTCTTC. This sequence encodes CASSVVAYNEQFF. Full variable domain (outside the CDR3, taken from reference TRBV19 and TRBJ2-1): DGGITQSPKYLFRKEGQNVTLSCEQNLNHDAMYWYRQDPGQGLRLIYYSQIVNDFQKGDIAEGYSVSREKKESFPLTVTSAQKNPTAFYLCASSVVAYNEQFFGPGTRLTVL.

This clone was seen only a few times. The chain couples TRBV4-1 to TRBJ2-7; 9 bases are shared with TRBD1. The CDR3 has 17 amino acids. The V gene end was trimmed by 3 bases and the J gene end by 3 bases; junction bases not matched to a gene: 12. Germline values: CDR1 MGHRA, CDR2 YSYEKL. DNA of the CDR3: TGCGCCAGCAGCCAGGTTCACCGGGACAGGGCTTTCTACGAGCAGTACTTC. It yields the protein CASSQVHRDRAFYEQYF.

The sample holds one count of this clone. The rearrangement uses TRBV2 and TRBJ2-3, with TRBD2 identical over 9 bases. Germline V lookup: CDR1 SNHLY, CDR2 FYNNEI. V lost 5 bases to trimming and J lost 1 base; unmatched junction nucleotides: 1. This CDR3 is built from 14 residues. Here the CDR3 DNA reads TGTGCCAGCAGTCGACTAGCGGGCACAGATACGCAGTATTTT. Translating it yields CASSRLAGTDTQYF.

The chain uses TRBV30 and TRBJ2-7; TRBD2 might be the D (6 bases). Germline V CDR1 and CDR2: GTSNPN, SVGIG (reference sequence). The V gene lost 1 base and the J gene lost 6 bases, with 10 bases spanning the gap. This CDR3 is 12 amino acids long. The CDR3 DNA follows: TGTGCCTGGAGTGGGGGCGGGGCCGAGCAGTACTTC. Translation: CAWSGGGAEQYF. Variable domain in full (rest from reference TRBV30 and TRBJ2-7): SQTIHQWPATLVQPVGSPLSLECTVEGTSNPNLYWYRQAAGRGLQLLFYSVGIGQISSEVPQNLSASRPQDRQFILSSKKLLLSDSGFYLCAWSGGGAEQYFGPGTRLTVT.

This chain links TRBV11-2 with TRBJ2-5; maybe TRBD2 (5 bases). Germline V gene sequence: CDR1 SGHAT, CDR2 FQNNGV. The CDR3 runs to 13 residues. Trimming removed 3 bases from V and 4 bases from J, with 9 bases in between. The CDR3 DNA reads TGTGCCAGCAGCTTGAGGGTACGAGAGACCCAGTACTTC. Translating it yields CASSLRVRETQYF.

This sequence joins TRBV10-2 and TRBJ1-2, with TRBD1 matching over 7 bases. Germline lookup yields CDR1 WSHSY and CDR2 SAAADI. This CDR3 spans 14 amino acids. V lost 4 bases, J lost 4 bases, and 6 bases stayed unmatched. The CDR3 sequence is CASSGQGGVYGYTF. The CDR3 DNA follows: TGCGCCAGCAGTGGACAGGGTGGCGTCTATGGCTACACCTTC.

The chain is built from TRBV5-1 and TRBJ1-2; D is uncertain. The germline gives CDR1 SGHRS, CDR2 YFSETQ. The CDR3 extends over 14 amino acids. With 3 bases removed from V and 8 bases from J, the gap between germline ends came to 17 bases. CDR3 region: CASSSIDGEAGYTF. Written as DNA, the CDR3 is TGCGCCAGCAGCTCCATCGACGGGGAGGCCGGCTACACCTTC.

The rearrangement links TRBV6-1 to TRBJ1-6; D is unresolved. The CDR3 sequence is 17 residues long. Trimming removed 1 base from V and 5 bases from J, with 15 bases in between. Germline V CDR1 and CDR2: MNHNS, SASEGT. The CDR3 loop reads CASSEVASDPNNSPLHF. Here the CDR3 DNA reads TGTGCCAGCAGTGAAGTTGCTTCTGATCCTAATAATTCACCCCTCCACTTT.

A few counts support this clone. The chain couples TRBV11-2 to TRBJ2-5, with 9 bases fitting TRBD2. This CDR3 spans 16 amino acids. From germline, CDR1 is SGHAT and CDR2 FQNNGV. V lost 3 bases and J lost 5; bases outside the gene matches: 10. The CDR3 is CASSLEGTSYDETQYF. CDR3 DNA: TGTGCCAGCAGCTTGGAGGGGACTAGCTACGACGAGACCCAGTACTTC.

V gene TRBV7-9 combines with J gene TRBJ2-5, with D tentatively TRBD2 (6 bases). The CDR3 contains 15 residues. CDR1 SEHNR and CDR2 FQNEAQ come from the germline V gene (reference sequence). V was shortened by 0 bases and J by 5 bases, with 13 bases between the two germline ends. CDR3 loop: CASSLAGGRGETQYF. The CDR3 DNA reads TGTGCCAGCAGCTTAGCGGGGGGACGAGGGGAGACCCAGTACTTC. The whole variable domain, remainder taken from reference TRBV7-9 and TRBJ2-5, is DTGVSQNPRHKITKRGQNVTFRCDPISEHNRLYWYRQTLGQGPEFLTYFQNEAQLEKSRLLSDRFSAERPKGSFSTLEIQRTEQGDSAMYLCASSLAGGRGETQYFGPGTRLLVL.

The chain is built from TRBV4-1 and TRBJ1-5; D gene uncertain. V lost 0 bases and J 7 bases, leaving 16 bases between the germline ends. Germline values: CDR1 MGHRA, CDR2 YSYEKL. The CDR3 spans 16 residues. The CDR3 sequence is CASSQEEAFTHQPQHF. The CDR3 DNA reads as TGCGCCAGCAGCCAAGAAGAGGCTTTCACCCACCAGCCCCAGCATTTT.

This chain uses TRBV2 with TRBJ2-7; D possibly corresponds to TRBD2 (5 bases). Germline CDR1 SNHLY, CDR2 FYNNEI. V lost 5 bases to trimming and J lost 6 bases, with 8 bases between them. This CDR3 has 11 residues. The CDR3 region has the DNA TGTGCCAGCAGTCGGGGTCCCGAGCAGTACTTC. This translates into CASSRGPEQYF.

The chain links TRBV7-9 to TRBJ2-7; D not resolved. Deletions cut 1 base from V and 2 bases from J, with 6 bases between. From germline, CDR1 is SEHNR and CDR2 FQNEAQ (reference sequence). The CDR3 is 13 residues long. CDR3 region: CASSLGRTYEQYF. CDR3 DNA: TGTGCCAGCAGCTTAGGCAGGACCTACGAGCAGTACTTC.

This rearrangement joins TRBV6-1 to TRBJ2-5; TRBD1 aligns across 8 bases. The CDR3 length is 13 residues. Germline V gene lookup returns CDR1 MNHNS and CDR2 SASEGT. Trimming at V came to 4 bases and at J to 5 bases, leaving 3 bases not matched to a gene. In nucleotides, the CDR3 is TGTGCCAGCAGTGGGACAGGGAAGGAGACCCAGTACTTC. Its protein is CASSGTGKETQYF.